This TCR beta chain was observed in a study of T cell responses to AZD1222 COVID-19 vaccine (dated by TCRdb to 2020 to 2022). Notes on the research overall: TCR sequencing covered more than 230 trial participants: about 210 given two doses of AZD1222 and around 25 given two doses of MenACWY control vaccine. Enrollment into the trials was organized by age into subgroups of 18-55, 56-69 and 70-plus years, and those subgroups contained about 160, 30 and 59 TCR-sequenced participants, respectively.

The CDR3 regions of human TCRbeta chains were subjected to immunosequencing. Per the original workflow: TCRs in the repertoires were compared against a reference library of SARS-CoV-2-specific TCRs that had been generated with the MIRA antigen-specificity platform. Breadth was defined as the fraction of unique TCRs that were SARS-CoV-2-associated. Depth was defined as the fraction of total T cells that were SARS-CoV-2-associated. Using the MIRA data, every spike-specific TCR was mapped to the spike region that the TCR reacted to and assigned to either a CD4 or a CD8 class. Log10-transformed breadth and depth values were compared by one-way ANOVA with Sidak's multiple comparisons tests. TCRdb carries this immuneACCESS record with in-frame sequences only. Its versions omit some clonotypes, under half of them owing to an unresolved V gene in the studies checked, with the rest unexplained. V and J calls and clone size are those listed in that table; D and trimming were worked out from the DNA. For this sample there are some 150,000 clones; about 89% appear just once. The ten top clones hold over 8% of the sample.

A remark on this clone: This receptor's antigen is unknown. No base-level quality is on record; no much larger clone is a single base apart.

CDR1 and CDR2 are read off the germline V gene as MNHEY and SVGEGT. Trimming removed 4 bases from V and 5 bases from J; the gene matches leave 6 bases unexplained. Spanning cysteine to phenylalanine, the CDR3 consists of 15 amino acids. Of all the DNA, just the CDR3 is kept, 45 bases in frame from base 1. Results and caveats for the whole study, not just this receptor: CD4 TCRs associated with the vaccine covered the entire spike protein, and the dominant responses were in regions 160-218 and 743-854. Conclusions about previously exposed vaccinees are limited because only six or seven AZD1222 recipients were SARS-CoV-2 seropositive at baseline. Spike-specific TCR breadth and depth rose significantly after two AZD1222 doses compared with day 0 and with MenACWY recipients. Most participants were white British and females outnumbered males, and the authors suggested that clonal diversity may have been underestimated. Because no samples from the day 14 peak response were available, repertoires could be characterized only after the peak T cell response. Reportedly, almost half of the unique spike-specific TCRs recognized epitopes lying outside the regions that are mutated in the B.1.351 and B.1.1.7 variants. The 56-69-year group was small, and its depth increase did not reach significance, likely because of low power.

This specimen's time point label, interpreted: about 28 days (+/-7) after the second vaccine dose. AZD1222 recipients given second doses at about 4 weeks or at about 12 weeks were pooled, since spike-specific TCR depth and breadth were not found to differ between the two schedules. The vaccinee samples were drawn from two UK trials, COV001 and COV002, one of which was a single-blind randomized controlled phase 2/3 trial testing AZD1222 (ChAdOx1 nCoV-19) in healthy adults. For TCRbeta chain sequencing, PBMC samples from trial participants were taken at day 0 and at day 28 after the second dose. The source was peripheral blood, collected 28 days after the second AZD1222 dose. The sequence derives from an adult who received the AZD1222 COVID-19 vaccine. Recombination linked TRBV6-2 or TRBV6-3 to TRBJ2-1; 9 junctional bases match TRBD1. The CDR3 protein: CASSFNRGPNNEQFF. The DNA sequence is TGTGCCAGCAGTTTCAACAGGGGGCCGAACAATGAGCAGTTCTTC.